The next 26 T cell receptor beta chains were all read from a single sample in a study of blood T cell repertoires in COVID-19. Profiled with immunoSEQ multiplex PCR; TCRdb holds only in-frame clones, not every one. There are hundreds of thousands of clones in the sample; 80% to 90% occur only once, and around 6% lies in the top ten. The source material was peripheral blood. All receptors come from a woman aged 45-65 years with COVID-19, enrolled during active disease.

The chain links TRBV3-1 (or the pseudogene TRBV3-2) to TRBJ2-6; TRBD1 matches 11 bases. With V trimmed by 1 base and J by 0 bases, 2 bases remained unmatched. Germline V gene lookup returns CDR1 LGHDT and CDR2 YNNKEL (reference sequence). The CDR3 covers 18 residues. CDR3 residues: CASSQGDRGTSGANVLTF. Written as DNA, the CDR3 is TGTGCCAGCAGCCAAGGGGACAGGGGGACCTCTGGGGCCAACGTCCTGACTTTC.

The chain carries TRBV6-5 and TRBJ2-5, with D possibly matching TRBD1 (6 bases). Trimming left V 7 bases short and J 2 bases short, with 8 bases between. This CDR3 is 12 amino acids long. Germline loops: CDR1 MNHEY, CDR2 SVGAGI. This chain's CDR3 is CASTGAQETQYF. The CDR3 region has the DNA TGTGCCAGCACAGGGGCACAAGAGACCCAGTACTTC.

The CDR3 nucleotides are TGTGCCAGCAGCTTAAGGCTAGCGGGAGTAGGAGAGCAGTACTTC. It translates to CASSLRLAGVGEQYF. V is TRBV7-6 and J is TRBJ2-7; 10 positions match TRBD2. The germline CDR1 and CDR2 sequences are SGHVS and FNYEAQ. This CDR3 has 15 residues. The trim removed 2 bases at V and 7 bases at J, leaving 8 bases unmatched.

The chain carries TRBV10-3 and TRBJ1-6; D gene uncertain. V gave up 2 bases and J gave up 9 bases, with 20 bases separating them. Germline lookup yields CDR1 ENHRY and CDR2 SYGVKD. CDR3 size: 17 residues. In DNA form, the CDR3 reads TGTGCCATCAGTGAGAACGACCCACTACCCGCGAGTTCACCCCTCCACTTT. Protein product: CAISENDPLPASSPLHF.

This chain uses TRBV11-2 with TRBJ1-5, with 8 bases fitting TRBD1. Germline CDR1 SGHAT, CDR2 FQNNGV. The CDR3 is 14 residues long. With 1 base clipped from V and 4 bases from J, the junction kept 0 bases outside the gene matches. CDR3 region: CASSLGQGNQPQHF. The CDR3, as DNA: TGTGCCAGCAGCTTAGGACAGGGGAATCAGCCCCAGCATTTT.

The V gene is TRBV6-6, the J gene TRBJ2-7; 9 bases fit TRBD2. Germline assignment: CDR1 MNHNY and CDR2 SVGAGI (reference sequence). V lost 1 base to trimming and J lost 4 bases; unmatched junction nucleotides: 5. The CDR3 is made up of 15 amino acids. For the CDR3, the DNA is TGTGCCAGCAGTTACTTAGCGGGAGTATGGTACGAGCAGTACTTC. This sequence encodes CASSYLAGVWYEQYF.

The J gene is TRBJ2-3, the V gene TRBV7-9; 8 bases agree with TRBD2. V shed 10 bases, J shed 3 bases, and the junction held 9 bases outside the gene matches. This CDR3 spans 14 amino acids. Germline V lookup: CDR1 SEHNR, CDR2 FQNEAQ (reference sequence). The CDR3 spells CATEYSGTTDTQYF. In nucleotides, the CDR3 is TGTGCCACGGAGTATAGCGGGACGACAGATACGCAGTATTTT. Using reference TRBV7-9 and TRBJ2-3 for the parts outside the CDR3, the full variable domain is DTGVSQNPRHKITKRGQNVTFRCDPISEHNRLYWYRQTLGQGPEFLTYFQNEAQLEKSRLLSDRFSAERPKGSFSTLEIQRTEQGDSAMYLCATEYSGTTDTQYFGPGTRLTVL.

The CDR3 sequence: CAGEGIAYEQYF. The CDR3 coding sequence is TGTGCCGGGGAGGGGATTGCCTACGAGCAGTACTTC. The chain is built from TRBV30 and TRBJ2-7; TRBD2 aligns across 7 bases. The CDR3 is made up of 12 amino acids. Germline V CDR1 and CDR2: GTSNPN, SVGIG (reference sequence). The V and J ends lost 8 bases and 2 bases, in that order; junction bases with no gene match: 6. The full variable domain, rest sourced from reference TRBV30 and TRBJ2-7, is SQTIHQWPATLVQPVGSPLSLECTVEGTSNPNLYWYRQAAGRGLQLLFYSVGIGQISSEVPQNLSASRPQDRQFILSSKKLLLSDSGFYLCAGEGIAYEQYFGPGTRLTVT.

The rearrangement links TRBV7-8 to TRBJ2-5, with TRBD2 matching 7 bases. This CDR3 has 15 amino acids. Germline assignment: CDR1 SGHVS and CDR2 FQNEAQ. Losses at the gene ends were 8 bases for V and 0 bases for J; bases not matched to a gene: 9. The chain's CDR3 is CASSTGTTYQETQYF. In DNA, the CDR3 is TGTGCCAGCTCTACCGGGACTACGTACCAAGAGACCCAGTACTTC.

The chain uses TRBV28 and TRBJ1-5; 9 bases align to TRBD1. Trimming removed 4 bases from V and 5 bases from J; junction bases left unmatched: 6. Germline values: CDR1 MDHEN, CDR2 SYDVKM. The length of the CDR3 is 15 residues. Written as DNA, the CDR3 is TGTGCCAGCAGTTCACCGGGACAGGGACATCAGCCCCAGCATTTT. Translated: CASSSPGQGHQPQHF.

The J gene is TRBJ2-1, the V gene TRBV19; possibly TRBD1 for D (6 bases). The V and J ends lost 3 bases and 7 bases respectively, with 13 bases between them. The CDR3 is made up of 14 amino acids. In germline, CDR1 is LNHDA, CDR2 SQIVND (reference sequence). CDR3 loop: CASSIEAGVNEQFF. CDR3 nucleotide sequence: TGTGCCAGTAGTATCGAAGCAGGGGTGAATGAGCAGTTCTTC.

This chain uses TRBV19 with TRBJ1-5; D is possibly TRBD1 (6 bases). V was pared by 6 bases and J by 2 bases, with 14 bases between. CDR1 LNHDA and CDR2 SQIVND come from the germline V gene (reference sequence). CDR3 length equals 15 residues. CDR3 sequence (DNA): TGTGCCAGTAGCGCAGGGGCCGCGGGCAATCAGCCCCAGCATTTT. Translating it yields CASSAGAAGNQPQHF.

This clone has a single count. Distinct nucleotide sequences in the sample also encode this CDR3. The CDR3 nucleotides read TGTGCCAGCTCACCACAAGGGGGCCGGGAGACCCAGTACTTC. Protein product: CASSPQGGRETQYF. V usage is TRBV18 and J usage is TRBJ2-5; 7 nucleotides line up with TRBD1. Germline values: CDR1 KGHSH, CDR2 LQKENI. This CDR3 is built from 14 residues. The ends lost 1 base at V and 5 bases at J; junction bases unmatched: 4.

This clone is a singleton in its sample. The V call is TRBV19, the J call TRBJ1-5; TRBD1 matches at 9 bases. CDR1 is LNHDA, CDR2 SQIVND, per germline (reference sequence). Losses at the gene ends were 6 bases for V and 6 bases for J; bases not matched to a gene: 12. There are 16 residues in the CDR3. CDR3 coding DNA: TGTGCCAGTAGGGACAGGGGTTTATCGTCTGGTCAGCCCCAGCATTTT. Residues: CASRDRGLSSGQPQHF.

The gene calls are TRBV20-1 and TRBJ1-2, with 7 bases fitting TRBD1. This CDR3 is built from 11 residues. Trimming at V came to 5 bases and at J to 8 bases, leaving 5 bases not matched to a gene. The germline gives CDR1 DFQATT, CDR2 SNEGSKA (reference sequence). CDR3 region: CSAWDSGGYTF. The CDR3 nucleotides are TGCAGTGCTTGGGACAGTGGCGGCTACACCTTC.

The V and J genes are TRBV30 and TRBJ2-1; 9 bases map to TRBD1. The CDR3 loop spans 13 amino acids. CDR1 and CDR2 from the germline V gene are GTSNPN and SVGIG (reference sequence). Losses at the gene ends were 0 bases for V and 10 bases for J; bases not matched to a gene: 4. The CDR3 is CAWSVGDRVEQFF. CDR3 bases: TGTGCCTGGAGTGTAGGGGACAGGGTCGAGCAGTTCTTC.

CDR3 protein: CASSQLAGEMYEQYF. CDR3 nucleotide sequence: TGTGCCAGCAGCCAACTAGCGGGAGAGATGTACGAGCAGTACTTC. The gene calls are TRBV4-2 and TRBJ2-7; 10 bases fit TRBD2. V lost 2 bases, J lost 4 bases, and 5 bases stayed unmatched. The CDR3 totals 15 residues. Germline lookup yields CDR1 LGHNA and CDR2 YNFKEQ.

V gene TRBV7-2 combines with J gene TRBJ1-2; D gene unclear. CDR1 is SGHTA, CDR2 FQGNSA, per germline. Trimming took off 7 bases at V and 3 bases at J, with 15 bases between the two ends. The CDR3 runs 14 residues. DNA for the CDR3: TGTGCCAGCACCCCGGAGGGCACCTACTATGGCTACACCTTC. Its protein product is CASTPEGTYYGYTF.

A single count supports this clone. V gene TRBV2 combines with J gene TRBJ2-2, with 8 bases that match TRBD1. CDR3 length: 15 amino acids. Germline CDR1 and CDR2: SNHLY and FYNNEI. V trimming: 6 bases; J trimming: 0 bases; junction bases outside the gene matches: 3. The DNA of the CDR3 is TGTGCCAGCAGGCTGGGACAGGCGAACACCGGGGAGCTGTTTTTT. Its protein product is CASRLGQANTGELFF.

The chain employs TRBV6-4 and TRBJ2-7, with 8 bases identical to TRBD1. The CDR3 is 15 residues long. V was pared by 4 bases and J by 2 bases, with 7 bases of the junction left unmatched. CDR1 MRHNA and CDR2 SNTAGT come from the germline V gene. Here the CDR3 reads CASSVDRGTPYEQYF. In nucleotides, the CDR3 is TGTGCCAGCAGTGTCGACAGGGGAACCCCCTACGAGCAGTACTTC.

V usage is TRBV5-1 and J usage is TRBJ1-3, with 7 bases matching TRBD1. This CDR3 comprises 16 residues. Trimming at V came to 4 bases and at J to 3 bases, leaving 10 bases not matched to a gene. Germline V gene lookup returns CDR1 SGHRS and CDR2 YFSETQ. CDR3 sequence reads: CASSGPGTAIGNTIYF. CDR3 DNA sequence: TGCGCCAGCAGCGGACCCGGGACAGCCATTGGAAACACCATATATTTT.

The sample holds one count of this clone. The J gene is TRBJ1-2, the V gene TRBV28; 8 bases map to TRBD1. The CDR3 extends over 16 amino acids. Trimming removed 7 bases from V and 0 bases from J; junction bases left unmatched: 10. Germline V gene data show CDR1 as MDHEN and CDR2 as SYDVKM. The CDR3 bases are TGTGCCAGCATCCCAGGGGGCGCGGGATCTAACTATGGCTACACCTTC. Its translation: CASIPGGAGSNYGYTF.

The genes are TRBV5-6 and TRBJ1-1; unclear D gene. Germline V gene lookup returns CDR1 SGHDT and CDR2 YYEEEE. The CDR3 length is 13 residues. Trimming left V 1 base short and J 2 bases short, with 6 bases between. CDR3 amino acids: CASSLILNTEAFF. Here the CDR3 DNA reads TGTGCCAGCAGCTTGATATTAAACACTGAAGCTTTCTTT.

This clone was observed a few times. The chain is built from TRBV7-9 and TRBJ2-1, with TRBD2 matching 8 bases. With 3 bases clipped from V and 3 bases from J, the junction kept 4 bases outside the gene matches. The germline V gene encodes CDR1 SEHNR and CDR2 FQNEAQ (reference sequence). The CDR3 sequence is 15 residues long. CDR3 in DNA: TGTGCCAGCAGCTTCTGGCGGGGGGACTACAATGAGCAGTTCTTC. It specifies CASSFWRGDYNEQFF.

The chain joins TRBV11-1 to TRBJ2-1, with D uncertain. V was shortened by 5 bases and J by 1 base, with 15 bases between the two germline ends. CDR1 SGHAT and CDR2 FQDESV come from the germline V gene (reference sequence). This CDR3 comprises 16 residues. CDR3: CASSRMTVSSYNEQFF. CDR3 sequence (DNA): TGTGCCAGCAGCCGCATGACTGTTAGTTCCTACAATGAGCAGTTCTTC.

The V and J genes are TRBV4-2 and TRBJ2-1; 7 nucleotides agree with TRBD2. The junction had 8 bases not matched to a gene; V was cut back by 4 bases and J by 2 bases. Germline V CDR1 and CDR2: LGHNA, YNFKEQ. The CDR3 is made up of 16 amino acids. CDR3 sequence reads: CASSPSVTSAYNEQFF. CDR3 in DNA: TGTGCCAGCAGCCCATCCGTTACTAGCGCCTACAATGAGCAGTTCTTC.